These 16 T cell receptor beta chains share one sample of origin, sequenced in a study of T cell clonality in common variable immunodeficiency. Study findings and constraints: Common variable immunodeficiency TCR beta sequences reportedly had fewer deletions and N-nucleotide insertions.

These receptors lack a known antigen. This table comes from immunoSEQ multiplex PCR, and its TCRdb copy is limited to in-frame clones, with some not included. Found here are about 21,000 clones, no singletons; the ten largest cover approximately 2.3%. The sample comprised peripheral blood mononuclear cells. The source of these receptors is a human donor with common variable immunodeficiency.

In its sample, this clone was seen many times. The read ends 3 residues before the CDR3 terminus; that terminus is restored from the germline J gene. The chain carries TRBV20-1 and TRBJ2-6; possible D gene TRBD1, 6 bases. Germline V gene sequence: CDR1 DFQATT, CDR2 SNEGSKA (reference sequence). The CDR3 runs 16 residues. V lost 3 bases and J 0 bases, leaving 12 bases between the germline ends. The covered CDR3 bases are TGCAGTGCTAGGGGGGACACCTTCTCTGGGGCCAACGTC. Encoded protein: CSARGDTFSGANV. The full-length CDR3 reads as CSARGDTFSGANVLTF.

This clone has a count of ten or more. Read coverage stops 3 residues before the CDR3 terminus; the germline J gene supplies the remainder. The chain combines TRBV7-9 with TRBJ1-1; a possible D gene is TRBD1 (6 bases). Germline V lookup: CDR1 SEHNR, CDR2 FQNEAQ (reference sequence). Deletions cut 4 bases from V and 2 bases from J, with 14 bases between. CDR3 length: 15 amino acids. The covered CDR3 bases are TGTGCCAGCAGCTCAGAACAGGGATCAAACACTGAA. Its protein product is CASSSEQGSNTE. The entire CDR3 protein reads CASSSEQGSNTEAFF.

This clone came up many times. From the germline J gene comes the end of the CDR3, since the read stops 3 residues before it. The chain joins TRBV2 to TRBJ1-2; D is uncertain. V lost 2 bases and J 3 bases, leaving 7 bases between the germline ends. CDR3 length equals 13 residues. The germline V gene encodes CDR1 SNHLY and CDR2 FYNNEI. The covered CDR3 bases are TGTGCCAGCAGTGAAATGCGTGACTATGGC. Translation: CASSEMRDYG. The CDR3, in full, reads CASSEMRDYGYTF.

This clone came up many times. The CDR3 bases that were read are TGTGCCAGCAGCTTGAGCCCGCGACTAGAGAACGAG. Translation gives CASSLSPRLENE. The entire CDR3 protein reads CASSLSPRLENEQYF. The chain joins TRBV5-5 to TRBJ2-7; a weak D match, TRBD2 (6 bases). The CDR3 is cut off 3 residues early in the read; its end comes from the germline J gene. The germline CDR1 and CDR2 sequences are SGHKS and YYEKEE (reference sequence). The germline V and J ends were trimmed by 1 base and 5 bases, with 16 bases remaining between them. The CDR3 is 15 residues long. The full variable domain, rest sourced from reference TRBV5-5 and TRBJ2-7, is DAGVTQSPTHLIKTRGQQVTLRCSPISGHKSVSWYQQVLGQGPQFIFQYYEKEERGRGNFPDRFSARQFPNYSSELNVNALLLGDSALYLCASSLSPRLENEQYFGPGTRLTVT.

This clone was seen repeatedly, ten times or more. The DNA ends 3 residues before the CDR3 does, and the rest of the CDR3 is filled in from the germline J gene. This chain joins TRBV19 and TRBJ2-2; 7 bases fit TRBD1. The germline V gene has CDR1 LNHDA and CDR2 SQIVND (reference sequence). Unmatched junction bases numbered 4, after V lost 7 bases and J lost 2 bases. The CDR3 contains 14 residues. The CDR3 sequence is CASMTGINTGELFF. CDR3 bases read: TGTGCCAGTATGACAGGGATAAACACCGGGGAG.

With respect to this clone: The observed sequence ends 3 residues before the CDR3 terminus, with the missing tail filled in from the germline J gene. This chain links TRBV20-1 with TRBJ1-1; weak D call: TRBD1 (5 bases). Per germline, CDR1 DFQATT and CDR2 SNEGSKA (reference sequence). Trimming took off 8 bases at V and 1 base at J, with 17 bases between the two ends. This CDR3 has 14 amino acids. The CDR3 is CSSTPAGGNTEAFF. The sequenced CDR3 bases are TGCAGTAGTACCCCTGCCGGGGGGAACACTGAA.

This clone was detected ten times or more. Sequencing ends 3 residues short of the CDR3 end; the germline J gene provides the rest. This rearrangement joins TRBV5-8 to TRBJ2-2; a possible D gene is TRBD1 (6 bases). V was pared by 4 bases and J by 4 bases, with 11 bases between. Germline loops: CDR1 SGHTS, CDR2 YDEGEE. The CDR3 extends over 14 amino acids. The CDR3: CASSRRQATGELFF. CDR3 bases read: TGTGCCAGCAGCCGAAGACAGGCCACCGGGGAG.

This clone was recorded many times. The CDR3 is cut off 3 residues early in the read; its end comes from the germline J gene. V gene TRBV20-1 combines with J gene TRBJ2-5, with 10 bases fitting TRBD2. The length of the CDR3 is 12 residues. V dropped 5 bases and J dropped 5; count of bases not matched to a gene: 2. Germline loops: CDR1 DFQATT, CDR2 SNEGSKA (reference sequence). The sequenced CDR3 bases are TGCAGTGCTGATAGCGGGGGGGAGACC. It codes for CSADSGGET. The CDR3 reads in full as CSADSGGETQYF.

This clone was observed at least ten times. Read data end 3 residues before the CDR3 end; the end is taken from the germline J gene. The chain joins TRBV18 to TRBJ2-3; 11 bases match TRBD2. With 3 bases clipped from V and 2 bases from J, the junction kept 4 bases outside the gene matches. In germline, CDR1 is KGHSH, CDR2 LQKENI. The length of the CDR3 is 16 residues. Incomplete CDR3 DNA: TGTGCCAGCTCACCTCTAGCGGGGGGCCCCACAGATACG. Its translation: CASSPLAGGPTDT. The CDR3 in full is CASSPLAGGPTDTQYF.

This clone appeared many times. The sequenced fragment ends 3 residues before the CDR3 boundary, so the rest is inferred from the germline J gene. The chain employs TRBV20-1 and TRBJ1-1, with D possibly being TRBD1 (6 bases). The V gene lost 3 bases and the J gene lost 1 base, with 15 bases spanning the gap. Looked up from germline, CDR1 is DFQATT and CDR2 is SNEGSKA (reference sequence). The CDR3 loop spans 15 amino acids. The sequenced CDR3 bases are TGCAGTGCTAGGTTCTCAGGGGATACGAACACTGAA. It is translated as CSARFSGDTNTE. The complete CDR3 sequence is CSARFSGDTNTEAFF.

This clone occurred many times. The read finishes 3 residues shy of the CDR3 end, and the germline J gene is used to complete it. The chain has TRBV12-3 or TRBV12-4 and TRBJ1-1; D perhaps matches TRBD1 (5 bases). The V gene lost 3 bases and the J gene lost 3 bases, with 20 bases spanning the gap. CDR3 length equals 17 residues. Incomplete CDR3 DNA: TGTGCCAGCAGTTTTTTGCTTCCTTGGGGCAGGGACACTGAA. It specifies CASSFLLPWGRDTE. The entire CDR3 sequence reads CASSFLLPWGRDTEAFF.

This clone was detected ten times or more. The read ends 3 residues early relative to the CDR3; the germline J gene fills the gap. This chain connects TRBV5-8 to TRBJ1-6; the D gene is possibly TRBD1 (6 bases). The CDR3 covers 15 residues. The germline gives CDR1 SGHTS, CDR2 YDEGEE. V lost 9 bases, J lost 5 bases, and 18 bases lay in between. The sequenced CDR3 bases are TGTGCCAATTCAAATCGACAGGTCGATAATTCACCC. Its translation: CANSNRQVDNSP. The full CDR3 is CANSNRQVDNSPLHF.

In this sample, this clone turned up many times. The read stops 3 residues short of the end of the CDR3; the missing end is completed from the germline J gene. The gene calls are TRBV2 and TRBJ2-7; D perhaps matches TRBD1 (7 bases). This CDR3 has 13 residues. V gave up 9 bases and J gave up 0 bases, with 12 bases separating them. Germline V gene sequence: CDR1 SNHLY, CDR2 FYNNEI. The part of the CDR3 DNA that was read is TGTGCCAGGGGGGGACAGAGCTCCTACGAG. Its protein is CARGGQSSYE. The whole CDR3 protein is CARGGQSSYEQYF.

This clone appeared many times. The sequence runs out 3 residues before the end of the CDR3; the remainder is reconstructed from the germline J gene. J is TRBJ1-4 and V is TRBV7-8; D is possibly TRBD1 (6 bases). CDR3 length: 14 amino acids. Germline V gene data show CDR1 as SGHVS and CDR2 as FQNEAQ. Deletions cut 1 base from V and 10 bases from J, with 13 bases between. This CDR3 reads CASSLETGVGKLFF. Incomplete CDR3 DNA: TGTGCCAGCAGCTTAGAGACAGGTGTGGGAAAA. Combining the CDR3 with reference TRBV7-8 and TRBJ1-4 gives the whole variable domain GAGVSQSPRYKVAKRGQDVALRCDPISGHVSLFWYQQALGQGPEFLTYFQNEAQLDKSGLPSDRFFAERPEGSVSTLKIQRTQQEDSAVYLCASSLETGVGKLFFGSGTQLSVL.

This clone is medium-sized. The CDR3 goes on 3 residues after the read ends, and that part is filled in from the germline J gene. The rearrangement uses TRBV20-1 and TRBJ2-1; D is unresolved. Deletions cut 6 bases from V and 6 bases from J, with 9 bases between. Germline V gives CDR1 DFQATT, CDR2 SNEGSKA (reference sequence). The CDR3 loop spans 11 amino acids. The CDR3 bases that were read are TGCAGTGCCAAGGGCCTCAATGAG. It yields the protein CSAKGLNE. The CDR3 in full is CSAKGLNEQFF.

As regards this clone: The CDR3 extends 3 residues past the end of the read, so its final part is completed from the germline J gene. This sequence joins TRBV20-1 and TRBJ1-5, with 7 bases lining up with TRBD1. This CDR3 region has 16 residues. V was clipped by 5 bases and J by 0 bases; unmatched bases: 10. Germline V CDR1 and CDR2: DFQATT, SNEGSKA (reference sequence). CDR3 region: CSAGGQASYSNQPQHF. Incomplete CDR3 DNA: TGCAGTGCTGGTGGACAGGCGAGTTATAGCAATCAGCCC.